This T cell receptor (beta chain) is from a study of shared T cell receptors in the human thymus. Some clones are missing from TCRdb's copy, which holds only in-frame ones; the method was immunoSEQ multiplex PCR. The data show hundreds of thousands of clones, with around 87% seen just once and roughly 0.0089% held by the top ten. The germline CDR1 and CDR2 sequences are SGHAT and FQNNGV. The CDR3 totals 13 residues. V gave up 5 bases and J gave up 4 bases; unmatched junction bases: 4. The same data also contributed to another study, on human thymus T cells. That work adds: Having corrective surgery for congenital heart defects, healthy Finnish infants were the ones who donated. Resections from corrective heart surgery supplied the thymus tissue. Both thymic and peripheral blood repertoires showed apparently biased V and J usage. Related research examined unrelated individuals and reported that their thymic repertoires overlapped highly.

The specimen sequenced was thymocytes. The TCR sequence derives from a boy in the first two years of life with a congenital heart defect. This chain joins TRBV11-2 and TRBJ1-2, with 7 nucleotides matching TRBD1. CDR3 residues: CASSAGQLYGYTF. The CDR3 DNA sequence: TGTGCCAGCAGCGCGGGACAGCTCTATGGCTACACCTTC.